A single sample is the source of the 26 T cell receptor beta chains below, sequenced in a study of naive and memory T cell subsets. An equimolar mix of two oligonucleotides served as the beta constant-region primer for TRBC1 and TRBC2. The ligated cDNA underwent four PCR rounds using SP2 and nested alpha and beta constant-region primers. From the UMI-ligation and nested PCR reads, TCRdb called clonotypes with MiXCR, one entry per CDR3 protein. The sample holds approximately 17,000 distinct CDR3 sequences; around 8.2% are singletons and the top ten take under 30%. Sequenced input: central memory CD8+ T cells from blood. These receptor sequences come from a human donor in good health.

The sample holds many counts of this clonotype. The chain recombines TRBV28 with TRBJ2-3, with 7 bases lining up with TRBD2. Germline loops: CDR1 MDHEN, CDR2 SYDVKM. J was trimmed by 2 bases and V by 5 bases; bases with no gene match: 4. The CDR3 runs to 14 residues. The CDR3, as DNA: TGTGCCAGCAGTCGCGGGAGAAACACAGATACGCAGTATTTT. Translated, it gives CASSRGRNTDTQYF.

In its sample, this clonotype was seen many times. The CDR3 region is CASSQEFQTGNTIYF. For the CDR3, the DNA is TGTGCCAGCAGCCAAGAGTTTCAAACGGGAAACACCATATATTTT. The chain has TRBV4-2 and TRBJ1-3; D remains unclear. Germline values: CDR1 LGHNA, CDR2 YNFKEQ. The V end was cut by 0 bases, the J end by 4 bases, with 10 bases between. The length of the CDR3 is 15 residues.

The CDR3 sequence is CASSFRTFASLLNTEAFF. CDR3 sequence (DNA): TGTGCCAGCAGTTTTCGGACCTTCGCGAGCCTATTGAACACTGAAGCTTTCTTT. The rearrangement joins TRBV28 to TRBJ1-1; D ambiguous. V shed 3 bases and J shed 0 bases, with 20 bases lying between them. The germline CDR1 and CDR2 sequences are MDHEN and SYDVKM. This CDR3 has 18 residues.

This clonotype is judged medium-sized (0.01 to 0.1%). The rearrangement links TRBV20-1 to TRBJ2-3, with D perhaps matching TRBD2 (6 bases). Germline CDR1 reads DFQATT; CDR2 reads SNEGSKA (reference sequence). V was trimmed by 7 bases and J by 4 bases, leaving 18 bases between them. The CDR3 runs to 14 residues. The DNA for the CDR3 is TGCAGTGGGGGGAGCGGGCTTGGGGCAGATACGCAGTATTTT. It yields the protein CSGGSGLGADTQYF.

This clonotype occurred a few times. The CDR3 is CASSEGARESDTQYF. CDR3 sequence (DNA): TGTGCCAGCAGTGAAGGTGCCAGGGAGTCGGATACGCAGTATTTT. The rearrangement joins TRBV6-1 to TRBJ2-3; D assignment may be TRBD1 or TRBD2 (5 bases each). The CDR3 sequence is 15 residues long. V lost 1 base and J 6 bases, leaving 14 bases between the germline ends. CDR1 is MNHNS, CDR2 SASEGT, per germline.

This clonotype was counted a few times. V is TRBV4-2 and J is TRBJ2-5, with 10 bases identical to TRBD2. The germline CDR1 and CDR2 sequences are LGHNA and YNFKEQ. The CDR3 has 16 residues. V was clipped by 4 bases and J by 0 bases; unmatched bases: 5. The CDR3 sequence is CASSRKAGGDQETQYF. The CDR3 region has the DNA TGTGCCAGCAGCCGTAAAGCGGGAGGGGACCAAGAGACCCAGTACTTC.

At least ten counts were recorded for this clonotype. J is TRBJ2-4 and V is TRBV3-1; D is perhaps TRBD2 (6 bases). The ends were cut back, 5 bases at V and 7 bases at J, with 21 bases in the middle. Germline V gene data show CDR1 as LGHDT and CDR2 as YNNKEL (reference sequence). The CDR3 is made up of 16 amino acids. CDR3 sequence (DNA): TGTGCCAGCAGCATAACCGCACCGGGACTCTGGAACATTCAGTACTTC. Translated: CASSITAPGLWNIQYF.

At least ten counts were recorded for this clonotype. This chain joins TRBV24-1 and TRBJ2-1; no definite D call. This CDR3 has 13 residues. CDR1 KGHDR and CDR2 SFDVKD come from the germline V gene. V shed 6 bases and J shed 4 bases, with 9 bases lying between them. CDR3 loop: CATSSTWYNEQFF. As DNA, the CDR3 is TGTGCCACCAGTTCCACGTGGTACAATGAGCAGTTCTTC.

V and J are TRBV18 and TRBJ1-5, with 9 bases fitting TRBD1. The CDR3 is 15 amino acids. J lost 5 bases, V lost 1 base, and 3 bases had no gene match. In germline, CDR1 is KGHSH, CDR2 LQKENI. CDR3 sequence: CASSPHGTGHQPQHF. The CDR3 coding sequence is TGTGCCAGCTCACCACACGGGACAGGGCATCAGCCCCAGCATTTT. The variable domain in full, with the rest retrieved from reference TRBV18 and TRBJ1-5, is NAGVMQNPRHLVRRRGQEARLRCSPMKGHSHVYWYRQLPEEGLKFMVYLQKENIIDESGMPKERFSAEFPKEGPSILRIQQVVRGDSAAYFCASSPHGTGHQPQHFGDGTRLSIL.

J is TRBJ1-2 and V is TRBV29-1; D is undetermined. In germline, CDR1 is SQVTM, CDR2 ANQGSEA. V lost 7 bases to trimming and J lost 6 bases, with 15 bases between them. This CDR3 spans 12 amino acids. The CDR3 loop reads CSAALEGNGYTF. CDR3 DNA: TGCAGCGCCGCACTGGAAGGCAATGGCTACACCTTC. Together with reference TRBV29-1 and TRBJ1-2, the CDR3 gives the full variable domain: SAVISQKPSRDICQRGTSLTIQCQVDSQVTMMFWYRQQPGQSLTLIATANQGSEATYESGFVIDKFPISRPNLTFSTLTVSNMSPEDSSIYLCSAALEGNGYTFGSGTRLTVV.

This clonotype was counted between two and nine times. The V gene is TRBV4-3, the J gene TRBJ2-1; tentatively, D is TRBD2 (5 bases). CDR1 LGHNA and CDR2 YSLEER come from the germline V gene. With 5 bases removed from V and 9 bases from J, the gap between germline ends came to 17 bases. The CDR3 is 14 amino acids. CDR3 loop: CASSKAVEGTEQFF. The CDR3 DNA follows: TGCGCCAGCAGCAAAGCAGTAGAGGGTACTGAGCAGTTCTTC.

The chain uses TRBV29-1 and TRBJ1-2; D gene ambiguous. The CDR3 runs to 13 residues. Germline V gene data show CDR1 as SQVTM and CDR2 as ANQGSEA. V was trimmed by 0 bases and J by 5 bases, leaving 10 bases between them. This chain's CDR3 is CSVEDLSFYGYTF. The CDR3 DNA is TGCAGCGTTGAAGATCTCAGCTTTTATGGCTACACCTTC. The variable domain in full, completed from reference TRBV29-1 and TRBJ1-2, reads SAVISQKPSRDICQRGTSLTIQCQVDSQVTMMFWYRQQPGQSLTLIATANQGSEATYESGFVIDKFPISRPNLTFSTLTVSNMSPEDSSIYLCSVEDLSFYGYTFGSGTRLTVV.

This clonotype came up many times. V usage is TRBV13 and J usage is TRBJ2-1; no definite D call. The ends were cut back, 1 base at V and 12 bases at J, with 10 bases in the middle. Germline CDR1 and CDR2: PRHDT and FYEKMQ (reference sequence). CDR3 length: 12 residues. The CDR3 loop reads CASSLAGPTQFF. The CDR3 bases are TGTGCCAGCAGCTTAGCCGGGCCCACGCAGTTCTTC.

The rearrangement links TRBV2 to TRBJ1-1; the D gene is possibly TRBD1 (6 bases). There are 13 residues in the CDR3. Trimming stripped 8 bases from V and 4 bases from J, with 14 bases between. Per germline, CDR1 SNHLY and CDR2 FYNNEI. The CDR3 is CASVGGSGTEAFF. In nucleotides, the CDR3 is TGTGCCAGCGTGGGGGGCTCGGGCACTGAAGCTTTCTTT.

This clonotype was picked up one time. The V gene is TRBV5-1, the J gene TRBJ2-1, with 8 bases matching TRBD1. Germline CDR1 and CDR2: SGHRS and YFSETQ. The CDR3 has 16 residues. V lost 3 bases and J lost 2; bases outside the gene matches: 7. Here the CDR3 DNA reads TGCGCCAGCAGCTGGGGGGACAGGCCAACCTACAATGAGCAGTTCTTC. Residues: CASSWGDRPTYNEQFF. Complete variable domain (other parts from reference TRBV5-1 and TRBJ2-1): KAGVTQTPRYLIKTRGQQVTLSCSPISGHRSVSWYQQTPGQGLQFLFEYFSETQRNKGNFPGRFSGRQFSNSRSEMNVSTLELGDSALYLCASSWGDRPTYNEQFFGPGTRLTVL.

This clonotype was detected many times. The CDR3 DNA is TGCGCCAGCAGCCAAGATCGCGATCGGAACACTGAAGCTTTCTTT. Protein product: CASSQDRDRNTEAFF. The J gene is TRBJ1-1, the V gene TRBV4-3; D remains unclear. Trimming shortened V by 0 bases and J by 1 base, and 9 bases separated the two germline ends. Germline V lookup: CDR1 LGHNA, CDR2 YSLEER. The CDR3 is 15 amino acids.

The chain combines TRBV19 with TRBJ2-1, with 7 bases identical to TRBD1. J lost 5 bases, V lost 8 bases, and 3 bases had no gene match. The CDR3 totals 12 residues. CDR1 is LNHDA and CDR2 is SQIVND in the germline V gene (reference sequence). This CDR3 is CASRQGNNEQFF. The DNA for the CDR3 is TGTGCCAGTCGACAGGGAAACAATGAGCAGTTCTTC.

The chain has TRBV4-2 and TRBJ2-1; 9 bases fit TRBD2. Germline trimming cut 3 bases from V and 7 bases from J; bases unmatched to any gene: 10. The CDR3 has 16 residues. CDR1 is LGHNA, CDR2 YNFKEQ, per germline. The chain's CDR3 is CASSHSGSSGVNEQFF. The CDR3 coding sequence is TGTGCCAGCAGCCATTCCGGTTCTAGCGGGGTAAATGAGCAGTTCTTC.

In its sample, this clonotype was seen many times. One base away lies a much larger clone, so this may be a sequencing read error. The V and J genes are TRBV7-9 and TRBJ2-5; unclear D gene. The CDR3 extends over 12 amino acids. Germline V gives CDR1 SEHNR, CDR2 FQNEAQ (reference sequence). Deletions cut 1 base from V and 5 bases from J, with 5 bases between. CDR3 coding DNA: TGTGCCAGCAGCTTAGGAGTCGAGACCCAGTACTTC. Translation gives CASSLGVETQYF.

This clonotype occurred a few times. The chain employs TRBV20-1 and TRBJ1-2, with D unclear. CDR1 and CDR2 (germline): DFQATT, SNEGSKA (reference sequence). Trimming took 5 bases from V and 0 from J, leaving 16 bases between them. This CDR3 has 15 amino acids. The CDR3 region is CSAPDGRGTNYGYTF. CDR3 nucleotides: TGCAGTGCTCCGGACGGAAGAGGAACTAACTATGGCTACACCTTC.

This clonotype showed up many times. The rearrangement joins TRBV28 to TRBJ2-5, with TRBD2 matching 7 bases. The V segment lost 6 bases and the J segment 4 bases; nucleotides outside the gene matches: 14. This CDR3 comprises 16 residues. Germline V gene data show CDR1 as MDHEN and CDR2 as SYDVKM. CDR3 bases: TGTGCCAGCAGCCACGTCCCGGCGGGGGAAAGAGAGACCCAGTACTTC. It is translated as CASSHVPAGERETQYF.

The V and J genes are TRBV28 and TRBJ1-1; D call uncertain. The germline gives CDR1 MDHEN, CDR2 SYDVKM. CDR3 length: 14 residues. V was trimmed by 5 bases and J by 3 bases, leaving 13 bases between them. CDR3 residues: CASSPLSRHTEAFF. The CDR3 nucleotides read TGTGCCAGCAGTCCCCTCAGCCGCCACACTGAAGCTTTCTTT.

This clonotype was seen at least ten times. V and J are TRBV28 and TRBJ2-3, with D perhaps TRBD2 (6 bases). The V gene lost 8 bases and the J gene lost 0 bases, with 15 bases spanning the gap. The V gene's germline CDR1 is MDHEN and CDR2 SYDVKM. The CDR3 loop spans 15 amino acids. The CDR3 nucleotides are TGTGCCAGCTCTCCCCGGGACTTCAGCACAGATACGCAGTATTTT. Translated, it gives CASSPRDFSTDTQYF.

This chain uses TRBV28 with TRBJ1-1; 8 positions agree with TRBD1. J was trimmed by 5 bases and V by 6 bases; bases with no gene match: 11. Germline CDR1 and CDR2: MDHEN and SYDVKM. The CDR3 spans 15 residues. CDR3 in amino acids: CASREIGQGQTEAFF. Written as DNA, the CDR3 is TGTGCCAGCAGAGAGATCGGACAGGGTCAAACTGAAGCTTTCTTT.

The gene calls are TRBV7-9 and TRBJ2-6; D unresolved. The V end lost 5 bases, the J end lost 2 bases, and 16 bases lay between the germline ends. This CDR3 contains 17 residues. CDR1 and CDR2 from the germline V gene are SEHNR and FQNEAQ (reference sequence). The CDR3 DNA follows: TGTGCCAGCAGCCCCCAGCCTGGGTTTCCTGGGGCCAACGTCCTGACTTTC. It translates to CASSPQPGFPGANVLTF.

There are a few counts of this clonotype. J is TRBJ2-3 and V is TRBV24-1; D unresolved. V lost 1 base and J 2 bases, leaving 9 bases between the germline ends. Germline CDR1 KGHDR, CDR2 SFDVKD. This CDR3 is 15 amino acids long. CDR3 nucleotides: TGTGCCACCAGTGATTTTGGCATCAACACAGATACGCAGTATTTT. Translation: CATSDFGINTDTQYF.